A selection of T cell receptor beta chains follows, all from one sample in a study of regulatory T cells in long-lasting Graves disease. A single record per CDR3 protein comes from TCRdb applying MiXCR to the multiplex PCR reads. The table lists 600,000 to 800,000 distinct CDR3 sequences, around 30% of them singletons. This sample comprised peripheral blood mononuclear cells (PBMCs), obtained when the disease was refractory, from a patient treated with antithyroid drugs. The receptors come from a female donor with Graves disease. Both conserved end residues are part of each CDR3. Each record gives: CDR3 DNA, CDR3 protein, clone size, J gene, D gene, V gene. A D gene is named only where the DNA matches it firmly. The listing skips clone size in some rows; elsewhere it reads once, few, many or a size class.

TGTGCCAGCAGTCGTGGGAGCCCCTACGAGCAGTACTTC CASSRGSPYEQYF many TRBJ2-7 . TRBV27
TGCAGTGCTACGACCTCTGTGGGTACTGAAGCTTTCTTT CSATTSVGTEAFF . TRBJ1-1 . TRBV20-1
TGTGCCTGGAGTGCATCAGGGGGCAAAGAGCCCCAGCATTTT CAWSASGGKEPQHF . TRBJ1-5 TRBD1 TRBV30
TGTGCCAGCAGTTTTGCTGGATGGGATCAGCCCCAGCATTTT CASSFAGWDQPQHF . TRBJ1-5 . TRBV27
TGTGCCAGCAGTTCACCCGACCTCGGGACAGGGGGTGGCTACACCTTC CASSSPDLGTGGGYTF many TRBJ1-2 TRBD1 TRBV28
TGTGCCAGCAGCCAAGGTCCGTCCAACGTCCTGACTTTC CASSQGPSNVLTF . TRBJ2-6 . TRBV3-1
TGTGCCAGCAGTTACTCGTGGGCGACGAACACTGAAGCTTTCTTT CASSYSWATNTEAFF few TRBJ1-1 . TRBV6-6
TGTGCCACCCGGGACAGACCGAACACTGAAGCTTTCTTT CATRDRPNTEAFF few TRBJ1-1 TRBD1 TRBV27
TGTGCCAGTAGTAGGGGACGGGCTCGCGGGGCCAACGTCCTGACTTTC CASSRGRARGANVLTF . TRBJ2-6 . TRBV19
TGTGCCAGCAGTCACATGGGACAGGGGGCACGGCCCCAGCATTTT CASSHMGQGARPQHF many TRBJ1-5 TRBD1 TRBV28
TGTGCCAGCAGCTCGACGACAGGGGTCCAAGAGACCCAGTACTTC CASSSTTGVQETQYF few TRBJ2-5 TRBD1 TRBV7-3
TGCAGTGCTAGAGATTCCCTAGCGGGGCCACAAGAGACCCAGTACTTC CSARDSLAGPQETQYF . TRBJ2-5 TRBD2 TRBV20-1
TGCGCCAGCAGGAGCGGATCGAACTACGAGCAGTACTTC CASRSGSNYEQYF . TRBJ2-7 . TRBV5-1
TGCGCCAGCAGCTTGCAGAGTCCTAACTATGGCTACACCTTC CASSLQSPNYGYTF few TRBJ1-2 . TRBV5-1
TGTGCCAGCAGGCCTGAAACTGGCGGTCCTGGGACCCAGTACTTC CASRPETGGPGTQYF . TRBJ2-5 . TRBV3-1
TGTGCCTGGAGTGTACCTATCGAATTCTACGAGCAGTACTTC CAWSVPIEFYEQYF . TRBJ2-7 . TRBV30
TGTGCCAGCAGCAGCGAACAGGGACGGAGCTCCTACGAGCAGTACTTC CASSSEQGRSSYEQYF few TRBJ2-7 . TRBV6-1
TGTGCCAGTAGTATTAAAAGGGAGCTGTTTTTT CASSIKRELFF few TRBJ2-2 . TRBV19
TGTGCCAGCAGCCTAGCCAGCGGGAGGCCGTTTGACATTCAGTACTTC CASSLASGRPFDIQYF few TRBJ2-4 TRBD2 TRBV7-6
TGTGCCAGCAGTGAGGGCGGGAGGGGCAACGAGCAGTACTTC CASSEGGRGNEQYF few TRBJ2-7 TRBD2 TRBV6-1
TGTGCCAGCACTAGAGGGGGAAGTCAGCCCCAGCATTTT CASTRGGSQPQHF . TRBJ1-5 . TRBV5-1
TGTGCCAGCAGTGCAAATCCTGGCGCCGGACGGCGTGACGAGCAGTACTTC CASSANPGAGRRDEQYF . TRBJ2-7 . TRBV6-1
TGTGCCAGCGCCGGGCATTCTGGGGCCAACGTCCTGACTTTC CASAGHSGANVLTF . TRBJ2-6 . TRBV6-2/TRBV6-3
TGTGCCAGCAGCTTAGATCTGGAGCGGGGAGATCATGGCGAGCAGTACTTC CASSLDLERGDHGEQYF few TRBJ2-7 TRBD2 TRBV11-2
TGTGCCAGCAGGGGGCCCCTGGGTAATTCACCCCTCCACTTT CASRGPLGNSPLHF . TRBJ1-6 . TRBV25-1
TGTGCCAGCAGCCAAGATGCGACGAAACTCCGGTCACCCCTCCACTTT CASSQDATKLRSPLHF . TRBJ1-6 . TRBV3-1
TGTGCCAGCAGTCCCCCCCGGACAGGGGCCCCTGAAGCTTTCTTT CASSPPRTGAPEAFF few TRBJ1-1 TRBD1 TRBV12-3/TRBV12-4
TGTGCCAGCAAGGACGACAGCTATGGCTACACCTTC CASKDDSYGYTF . TRBJ1-2 . TRBV12-3/TRBV12-4
TGTGCCAGCAGTCCCCCAGGCGGACTAGCGGGAGGGCCGAGTAATGAGCAGTTCTTC CASSPPGGLAGGPSNEQFF . TRBJ2-1 TRBD2 TRBV2
TGTGCCAGCAGGACTTCACGACAGAGCTACGAGCAGCACTTC CASRTSRQSYEQHF . TRBJ2-7 . TRBV6-1
TGTGCCAGCAGTGTCGAATTGGACAGTCATCAGCCCCAGCATTTT CASSVELDSHQPQHF few TRBJ1-5 . TRBV6-1
TGTGCCATCAGTGAGTCCGGTATAGGGACAGCTAATGAAAAACTGTTTTTT CAISESGIGTANEKLFF few TRBJ1-4 TRBD1 TRBV10-3
TGTGCCAGCAGTCAACAGGGGGCAACTGAAGCTTTCTTT CASSQQGATEAFF many TRBJ1-1 TRBD1 TRBV27
TGTGCCAGCAGATACACCAGCCCGATGAACACTGTAGCTTTCTTT CASRYTSPMNTVAFF . TRBJ1-1 . TRBV28
TGTGCCAGCAGTTCAACGCGGACTAGCGGGGGGTACGAGCAGTACTTC CASSSTRTSGGYEQYF once TRBJ2-7 TRBD2 TRBV12-3/TRBV12-4
TGCAGTGCTATGGCTCAAGAGACCCAGTACTTC CSAMAQETQYF . TRBJ2-5 . TRBV20-1
TGTGCCAGCAGTCCACCAGGGTCTTCGAACACTGAAGCTTTCTTT CASSPPGSSNTEAFF . TRBJ1-1 . TRBV12-3/TRBV12-4
TGTGCCTGGAGTAAGTACGGCAATCAGCCCCAGCATTTT CAWSKYGNQPQHF . TRBJ1-5 . TRBV30
TGTGCCTGGAGTACAAACAGGGGGAACACTGAAGCTTTCTTT CAWSTNRGNTEAFF . TRBJ1-1 TRBD1 TRBV30
TGTGCCAGCGGCTCGGGGCCCGCCCTGACCGGGGAGCTGTTTTTT CASGSGPALTGELFF few TRBJ2-2 . TRBV6-1
TGTGCCAGCAGCGTCGGCAGGGGGAAGGATTCACCCCTCCACTTT CASSVGRGKDSPLHF . TRBJ1-6 TRBD1 TRBV9
TGTGCCTGGAGCGGTACAGGGGGGTCCTACAATGAGCAGTTCTTC CAWSGTGGSYNEQFF . TRBJ2-1 TRBD1 TRBV30
TGTGCCAGCAGAGGGACTAGCGGGGATACAAGAGCGAGGGTAGGTGAGCAGTTCTTC CASRGTSGDTRARVGEQFF . TRBJ2-1 TRBD2 TRBV2
TGTGCCATCAGTGAGAGAGGGCCAAGCAATCAGCCCCAGCATTTT CAISERGPSNQPQHF . TRBJ1-5 . TRBV10-3
TGTGCCAGCAGTGAAGTCCCGGGTCCAAATTCACCCCTCCACTTT CASSEVPGPNSPLHF . TRBJ1-6 . TRBV2
TGTGCCAGCAGTGCCGGGACAAGCAGCAATCAGCCCCAGCATTTT CASSAGTSSNQPQHF . TRBJ1-5 . TRBV12-3/TRBV12-4
TGCGCCAGCAGTGAGTCGGCCGGGCTCTATGGCTACACCTTC CASSESAGLYGYTF . TRBJ1-2 . TRBV10-2
TGCAGCGTTCGCGGGCAGAAGAACACTGAAGCTTTCTTT CSVRGQKNTEAFF few TRBJ1-1 . TRBV29-1